This T cell receptor beta chain is drawn from a study of blood T cells in healthy people across ages. After removal of 4 bases from V and 12 bases from J, the junction contained 10 bases not matched to a gene. CDR1 and CDR2 from the germline V gene are LGHDT and YNNKEL (reference sequence). This CDR3 has 15 residues. The sample providers were healthy Caucasian people from Russia, aged about 6 to 95. Points on this clonotype: Its cognate antigen is unknown.

General study results and limits: Because sorting was not performed, PBMCs prevented conclusive naive versus antigen-experienced comparison.

PCR was performed a second time for about 7 to 11 cycles using a sample-barcoded 5' primer and a J-beta primer mix. The template-switch adaptor, which had 12 random nucleotides, put a tag on each cDNA molecule. TCRdb re-called the 5' RACE reads with MiXCR, one entry per CDR3 protein. In the table there are roughly 730,000 distinct CDR3 sequences, around 50% of which are singletons. The rearrangement links TRBV3-1 to TRBJ2-1; TRBD2 aligns across 12 bases. The specimen was blood. This sequence was found in a middle-aged man in good health. The CDR3 protein is CASSPTSGSFSVQFF. The CDR3, as DNA: TGTGCCAGCAGCCCGACTAGCGGGAGTTTTAGCGTGCAGTTCTTC.